Listed here are 5 T cell receptor beta chains from one sample, sequenced in a study of OX40 agonist ivuxolimab in advanced cancers. Clones were read by immunoSEQ multiplex PCR, and TCRdb kept only the in-frame ones, dropping some. The sample includes some 100,000 clones, just over 90% of them seen just once. Material: CD4+ or CD8+ T cells sorted from blood, obtained in a trial of the OX40 agonist ivuxolimab. The origin of the receptors is an adult with an advanced solid tumor such as melanoma, head and neck, liver or kidney cancer.

This clone was seen more than once but under ten times. V is TRBV18 and J is TRBJ2-1; D remains ambiguous. This CDR3 contains 13 residues. From germline, CDR1 is KGHSH and CDR2 LQKENI. The V end lost 1 base, the J end lost 9 bases, and 10 bases lay between the germline ends. CDR3 nucleotide sequence: TGTGCCAGCTCACCACGGCCTGACGGTGAGCAGTTCTTC. It codes for CASSPRPDGEQFF.

The chain combines TRBV5-1 with TRBJ2-7, with 13 bases fitting TRBD2. This CDR3 has 17 amino acids. J lost 2 bases, V lost 1 base, and 6 bases had no gene match. Per the germline V gene, CDR1 is SGHRS and CDR2 is YFSETQ. The CDR3 spells CASSLFVLAGGPYEQYF. For the CDR3, the DNA is TGCGCCAGCAGCTTGTTCGTACTAGCGGGAGGGCCCTACGAGCAGTACTTC. Full variable domain (outside the CDR3, taken from reference TRBV5-1 and TRBJ2-7): KAGVTQTPRYLIKTRGQQVTLSCSPISGHRSVSWYQQTPGQGLQFLFEYFSETQRNKGNFPGRFSGRQFSNSRSEMNVSTLELGDSALYLCASSLFVLAGGPYEQYFGPGTRLTVT.

The chain uses TRBV28 and TRBJ1-5; 7 bases line up with TRBD1. With V trimmed by 6 bases and J by 4 bases, 12 bases remained unmatched. The CDR3 sequence is 16 residues long. Germline CDR1 is MDHEN and CDR2 is SYDVKM. The CDR3 spells CASRSARQGGNQPQHF. The CDR3, as DNA: TGTGCCAGCAGGTCAGCCCGACAGGGTGGTAATCAGCCCCAGCATTTT.

This chain joins TRBV9 and TRBJ2-5; tentatively, D is TRBD2 (6 bases). Trimming removed 4 bases at V and 3 bases at J, with 10 bases between. The CDR3 extends over 13 amino acids. Germline V gene sequence: CDR1 SGDLS, CDR2 YYNGEE. CDR3 bases: TGTGCCAGCAGCCTTAGCGGTAAAGAGACCCAGTACTTC. Translation: CASSLSGKETQYF.

The rearrangement uses TRBV28 and TRBJ1-2, with D perhaps TRBD1 (5 bases). The CDR3 contains 14 residues. V shed 10 bases and J shed 5 bases, with 20 bases lying between them. Germline V gene data show CDR1 as MDHEN and CDR2 as SYDVKM. The DNA for the CDR3 is TGTGCCACTACCCAGGGCGTTCTCTTATATGGCTACACCTTC. This translates into CATTQGVLLYGYTF.